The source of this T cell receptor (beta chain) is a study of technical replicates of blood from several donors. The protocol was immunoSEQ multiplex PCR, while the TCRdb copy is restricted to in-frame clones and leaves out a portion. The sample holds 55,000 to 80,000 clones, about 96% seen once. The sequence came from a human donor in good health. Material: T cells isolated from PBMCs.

The CDR3 spells CASSLGLAGGADTQYF. CDR3 bases: TGCGCCAGCAGCTTGGGGCTAGCGGGTGGCGCAGATACGCAGTATTTT. V usage is TRBV5-1 and J usage is TRBJ2-3; TRBD2 matches 8 bases. Trimming took 0 bases from V and 4 from J; bases not matched to a gene: 7. The CDR3 is 16 residues long. CDR1 is SGHRS, CDR2 YFSETQ, per germline.